Below are 10 T cell receptor beta chains sequenced from a single sample in a study of early T cells in non-severe SARS-CoV-2 infection. TCRdb redid the calling of the 5' RACE reads with MiXCR, one entry per CDR3 protein. Counted here are around 70,000 distinct CDR3 sequences, about a sixth occurring once; the ten biggest clones make up 12%. Sequencing was performed on whole blood. These receptors were collected from an adult who was a healthcare worker with PCR-confirmed SARS-CoV-2 infection or an uninfected control (not recorded which).

This clonotype has more than one count but fewer than ten. V gene TRBV5-1 combines with J gene TRBJ1-2; tentatively, D is TRBD1 (5 bases). CDR3 size: 13 residues. Looked up from germline, CDR1 is SGHRS and CDR2 is YFSETQ. The ends were cut back, 2 bases at V and 1 base at J, with 6 bases in the middle. The CDR3 DNA reads TGCGCCAGCAGCTTACAGGATAACTATGGCTACACCTTC. This translates into CASSLQDNYGYTF. Full variable domain (rest looked up from reference TRBV5-1 and TRBJ1-2): KAGVTQTPRYLIKTRGQQVTLSCSPISGHRSVSWYQQTPGQGLQFLFEYFSETQRNKGNFPGRFSGRQFSNSRSEMNVSTLELGDSALYLCASSLQDNYGYTFGSGTRLTVV.

This clonotype has more than one count but fewer than ten. The chain carries TRBV12-5 and TRBJ2-1; D unclear. This CDR3 spans 11 amino acids. V lost 3 bases and J 9 bases, leaving 6 bases between the germline ends. Germline V gives CDR1 LGHNT, CDR2 FRNRAP. The CDR3: CASGFRGEQFF. The CDR3 DNA reads as TGTGCTAGTGGTTTTCGCGGTGAGCAGTTCTTC.

This clonotype was found many times. The genes are TRBV7-2 and TRBJ2-2, with 7 bases identical to TRBD1. The germline V gene has CDR1 SGHTA and CDR2 FQGNSA. The CDR3 totals 15 residues. V lost 5 bases, J lost 2 bases, and 5 bases stayed unmatched. The CDR3 loop is CASSPGTANTGELFF. CDR3 in DNA: TGTGCCAGCAGCCCCGGGACAGCCAACACCGGGGAGCTGTTTTTT.

This chain joins TRBV7-2 and TRBJ1-1; D may be TRBD1 (5 bases). The V gene's germline CDR1 is SGHTA and CDR2 FQGNSA. The CDR3 length is 15 residues. Trimming took off 4 bases at V and 5 bases at J, with 17 bases between the two ends. Here the CDR3 reads CASSYSGRMGTEAFF. DNA of the CDR3: TGTGCCAGCAGCTATTCGGGACGCATGGGAACTGAAGCTTTCTTT.

This clonotype was recorded a few times. The V and J genes are TRBV10-3 and TRBJ1-4; 7 bases agree with TRBD1. The germline V gene has CDR1 ENHRY and CDR2 SYGVKD. The V segment lost 0 bases and the J segment 3 bases; nucleotides outside the gene matches: 1. This CDR3 comprises 15 residues. CDR3 bases: TGTGCCATCAGTGAGTCTACAGGGGCTAATGAAAAACTGTTTTTT. Its protein is CAISESTGANEKLFF.

This clonotype occurred a few times. V gene TRBV5-6 combines with J gene TRBJ2-1; TRBD1 aligns across 9 bases. CDR1 and CDR2 (germline): SGHDT, YYEEEE. V lost 4 bases to trimming and J lost 7 bases; unmatched junction nucleotides: 15. CDR3 length: 17 amino acids. CDR3 sequence reads: CASSLSWPGQGKNEQFF. The CDR3 nucleotides read TGTGCCAGCAGCCTGTCTTGGCCGGGACAGGGAAAAAATGAGCAGTTCTTC.

This chain joins TRBV18 and TRBJ2-7, with TRBD2 identical over 13 bases. Germline V gene lookup returns CDR1 KGHSH and CDR2 LQKENI. The J segment lost 5 bases and the V segment lost 3 bases, leaving 7 bases of the junction unmatched. There are 16 residues in the CDR3. CDR3: CASSPTSGRARNEQYF. DNA of the CDR3: TGTGCCAGCTCACCTACTAGCGGGAGGGCCCGGAACGAGCAGTACTTC.

Remarks on this clonotype: This sequence may be a read error, since a much larger clone differs from it by one base. This sequence joins TRBV29-1 and TRBJ1-3; the D is unclear. This CDR3 contains 14 residues. Germline CDR1 reads SQVTM; CDR2 reads ANQGSEA. CDR3: CSGRRSCSGNTIFF. The CDR3 DNA reads as TGCAGCGGGCGGAGGAGTTGCTCTGGAAACACCATATTTTTT.

V usage is TRBV7-9 and J usage is TRBJ2-1; perhaps TRBD2 as D (6 bases). The germline CDR1 and CDR2 sequences are SEHNR and FQNEAQ (reference sequence). The length of the CDR3 is 13 residues. V was cut by 2 bases and J by 9 bases, with 11 bases left in between. CDR3 sequence (DNA): TGTGCCAGCAGCTTATCGGGAGAATCTGAGCAGTTCTTC. Translation gives CASSLSGESEQFF.

This chain uses TRBV5-6 with TRBJ2-5; D is perhaps TRBD1 (5 bases). CDR1 and CDR2 from the germline V gene are SGHDT and YYEEEE. V lost 5 bases, J lost 5 bases, and 13 bases lay in between. This CDR3 region has 13 residues. Here the CDR3 DNA reads TGTGCCAGCAGGAATGACAGTTCCGAGACCCAGTACTTC. The encoded protein is CASRNDSSETQYF.